This record covers a single T cell receptor beta chain. Its matching antigen is unknown. The CDR3 end lies 3 residues beyond the end of the read and is filled in from the germline J gene. The source of the sample is a study of T cell clonality in common variable immunodeficiency. Assay: immunoSEQ multiplex PCR; the TCRdb copy retains only in-frame clones and omits some. The sample has roughly 50,000 clones, none seen only once; the top ten hold 3% to 3.5%. Overall study findings and caveats: TCRbeta clonality was increased in CVID versus healthy controls. Reportedly, TCR beta sequences from common variable immunodeficiency showed fewer deletions and N-nucleotide insertions. Fewer TCRbeta clones were shared among CVID subjects than controls.

Heparinized whole blood, about 4.5 to 8.5 ml, came from each donor. The germline CDR1 and CDR2 sequences are KGHSH and LQKENI. The CDR3 has 14 residues. Trimming removed 1 base from V and 6 bases from J; junction bases left unmatched: 1. V is TRBV18 and J is TRBJ1-1, with 11 bases aligning to TRBD1. Input material: peripheral blood mononuclear cells. This receptor was identified in a person aged 18 to 70 in good health. CDR3 DNA (partial): TGTGCCAGCTCACCACAGGGACAGGGGGCTGAA. Translated, it gives CASSPQGQGAE. The CDR3 reads in full as CASSPQGQGAEAFF.